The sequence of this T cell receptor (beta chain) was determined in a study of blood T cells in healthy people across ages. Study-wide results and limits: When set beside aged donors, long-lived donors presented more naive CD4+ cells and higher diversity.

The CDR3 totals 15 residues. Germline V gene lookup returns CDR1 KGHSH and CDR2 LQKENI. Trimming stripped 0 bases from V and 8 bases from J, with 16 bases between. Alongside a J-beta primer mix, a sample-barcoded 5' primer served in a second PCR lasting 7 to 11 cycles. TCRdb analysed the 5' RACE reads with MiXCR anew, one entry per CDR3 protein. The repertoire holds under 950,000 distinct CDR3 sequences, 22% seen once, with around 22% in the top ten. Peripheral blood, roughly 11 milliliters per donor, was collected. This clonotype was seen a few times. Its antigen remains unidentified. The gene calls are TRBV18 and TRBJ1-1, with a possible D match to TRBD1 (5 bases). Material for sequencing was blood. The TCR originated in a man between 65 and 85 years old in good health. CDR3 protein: CASSPPSAPGPEAFF. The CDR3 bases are TGTGCCAGCTCACCACCGTCGGCCCCGGGACCCGAAGCTTTCTTT.